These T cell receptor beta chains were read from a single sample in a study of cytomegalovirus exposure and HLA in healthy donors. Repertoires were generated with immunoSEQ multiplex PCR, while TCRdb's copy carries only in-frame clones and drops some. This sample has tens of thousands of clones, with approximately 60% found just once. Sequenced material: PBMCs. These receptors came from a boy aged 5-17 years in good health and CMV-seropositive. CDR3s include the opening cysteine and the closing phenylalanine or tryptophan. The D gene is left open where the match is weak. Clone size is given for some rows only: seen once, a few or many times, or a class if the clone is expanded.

DNA: TGCGCCAGCAGCCCGCACGGGACAGGGGTTGAAAAACTGTTTTTT
CDR3: CASSPHGTGVEKLFF
V: TRBV5-1
D: TRBD1
size: .
J: TRBJ1-4

DNA: TGCGCCAGCAGCTTGGTTCCAGGCAGCGAGCAGTACTTC
CDR3: CASSLVPGSEQYF
V: TRBV5-1
D: .
size: once
J: TRBJ2-7

DNA: TGTGCCAGCAGCTCAATCGGGGGACAGGGGAGCTATGGCTACACCTTC
CDR3: CASSSIGGQGSYGYTF
V: TRBV7-8
D: TRBD1
size: .
J: TRBJ1-2

DNA: TGTGCCAGCAGCTCCCGGACTAGCGGGAGTTTGTCCTACGAGCAGTACTTC
CDR3: CASSSRTSGSLSYEQYF
V: TRBV7-2
D: TRBD2
size: .
J: TRBJ2-7

DNA: TGTGCCAGTAGTATAGGAGTAAGCGGGGAGCTGTTTTTT
CDR3: CASSIGVSGELFF
V: TRBV19
D: .
size: .
J: TRBJ2-2

DNA: TGCGCCAGCAGCCAAGCGGGACTAGTGGGCAATGAGCAGTTCTTC
CDR3: CASSQAGLVGNEQFF
V: TRBV4-1
D: TRBD2
size: .
J: TRBJ2-1

DNA: TGCAGCGTTTTTGGACTGACCGGGTTCAACTATGGCTACCCCTTC
CDR3: CSVFGLTGFNYGYPF
V: TRBV29-1
D: .
size: .
J: TRBJ1-2

DNA: TGTGCCAGCAGTGCCGGGACAGGGGGTGAAAAACTGTTTTTT
CDR3: CASSAGTGGEKLFF
V: TRBV2
D: TRBD1
size: .
J: TRBJ1-4

DNA: TGCGCCAGCAGCTTGTTCCCCGCGGGCACTAGTTGGGATCAGCCCCAGAATTTT
CDR3: CASSLFPAGTSWDQPQNF
V: TRBV5-1
D: .
size: .
J: TRBJ1-5

DNA: TGTGCCAGCCCCGGAGGGGTGGCCAACGTCCTGACTTTC
CDR3: CASPGGVANVLTF
V: TRBV6-1
D: .
size: few
J: TRBJ2-6

DNA: TGTGCCAGCCTCCGGGACAGGGCTTACGAGCAGTACTTC
CDR3: CASLRDRAYEQYF
V: TRBV2
D: TRBD1
size: .
J: TRBJ2-7

DNA: TGCGCCAGCAGCATATCGACAGGGAACACCGGGGAGCTGTTTTTT
CDR3: CASSISTGNTGELFF
V: TRBV5-1
D: .
size: .
J: TRBJ2-2

DNA: TGTGCCAGTAGTACCCTAGCGGGAGGCAGAACCACAGATACGCAGTATTTT
CDR3: CASSTLAGGRTTDTQYF
V: TRBV19
D: TRBD2
size: .
J: TRBJ2-3

DNA: TGTGCCTGGAGACCGGAGAGCGGATTATACAATGAGCAGTTCTTC
CDR3: CAWRPESGLYNEQFF
V: TRBV30
D: .
size: few
J: TRBJ2-1

DNA: TGTGCCAGCAGCGATCGGACTAGCGAATCCACAGATACGCAGTATTTT
CDR3: CASSDRTSESTDTQYF
V: TRBV9
D: TRBD2
size: .
J: TRBJ2-3

DNA: TGTGCCTGGAGTGTAGCCAGGGGGCGACCTGTGGGCACCTTC
CDR3: CAWSVARGRPVGTF
V: TRBV30
D: TRBD1
size: .
J: TRBJ1-2

DNA: TGTGCCAGTAGTCCGGACAGGGGGAGCAATCAGCCCCAGCATTTT
CDR3: CASSPDRGSNQPQHF
V: TRBV19
D: TRBD1
size: few
J: TRBJ1-5

DNA: TGTGCCAGTAGTCCCTCCCGTGGCGAGCAGTTCTTC
CDR3: CASSPSRGEQFF
V: TRBV19
D: .
size: .
J: TRBJ2-1

DNA: TGCGCCAGCAGCTTGGAAACAGAAGAGACCCAGTACTTC
CDR3: CASSLETEETQYF
V: TRBV5-1
D: .
size: once
J: TRBJ2-5

DNA: TGTGCCAGCAGGAGGGCCGGGGAGCTGTTTTTT
CDR3: CASRRAGELFF
V: TRBV6-5
D: .
size: .
J: TRBJ2-2

DNA: TGTGCCAGTAGAAGTCCTCGGGATCGCGAGCAGTACTTC
CDR3: CASRSPRDREQYF
V: TRBV19
D: .
size: .
J: TRBJ2-7

DNA: TGCGCCAGCAGCCCTGACAGGGGGATCTATGGCTACACCTTC
CDR3: CASSPDRGIYGYTF
V: TRBV5-1
D: TRBD1
size: .
J: TRBJ1-2

DNA: TGTGCCAGCTGGACTGGCTCCTACGAGCAGTACTTC
CDR3: CASWTGSYEQYF
V: TRBV6-5
D: .
size: .
J: TRBJ2-7

DNA: TGTGCCAGCAGCCCATTGAAGGGACAGGGGTACGAGCAGTACTTC
CDR3: CASSPLKGQGYEQYF
V: TRBV5-8
D: TRBD1
size: .
J: TRBJ2-7

DNA: TGTGCCAGCAGCTTAGCGCTAGGACTAGAACTCACAGATACGCAGTATTTT
CDR3: CASSLALGLELTDTQYF
V: TRBV7-9
D: TRBD2
size: .
J: TRBJ2-3

DNA: TGTGCCACCAGCAGAGGGGGAGCGCGTCAGCCCCAGCATTTT
CDR3: CATSRGGARQPQHF
V: TRBV15
D: .
size: few
J: TRBJ1-5

DNA: TGTGCCTGGAATGGAGGGAACACTGAAGCTTTCTTT
CDR3: CAWNGGNTEAFF
V: TRBV30
D: .
size: few
J: TRBJ1-1

DNA: TGTGCCAGCAGCTTAACAGGCATCCTCTCCTACGAGCAGTACTTC
CDR3: CASSLTGILSYEQYF
V: TRBV5-5
D: .
size: .
J: TRBJ2-7

DNA: TGTGCCAGCAGCTCCCTCACCGGGACAGGGTACGAGCAGTACTTC
CDR3: CASSSLTGTGYEQYF
V: TRBV5-5
D: TRBD1
size: once
J: TRBJ2-7

DNA: TGTGCCAGCAGACCACCTCCGGGACAGAGATCCGGGGAGCTGTTTTTT
CDR3: CASRPPPGQRSGELFF
V: TRBV27
D: TRBD1
size: .
J: TRBJ2-2

DNA: TGCGCCAGCAGCTTGGAGCCGGGACTAGCGGGGGACAATGAGCAGTTCTTC
CDR3: CASSLEPGLAGDNEQFF
V: TRBV5-1
D: TRBD2
size: .
J: TRBJ2-1

DNA: TGTGCCAGCAGCGCCGCCTACGAGCAGTACTTC
CDR3: CASSAAYEQYF
V: TRBV9
D: .
size: few
J: TRBJ2-7

DNA: TGCGCCAGCAGCCAAGATTATCGACAAGTGGGCACTGAAGCTTTCTTT
CDR3: CASSQDYRQVGTEAFF
V: TRBV4-3
D: .
size: .
J: TRBJ1-1

DNA: TGTGCCAGCTCACCACCGAAAGTGGAGGCTTTCTTT
CDR3: CASSPPKVEAFF
V: TRBV18
D: .
size: once
J: TRBJ1-1

DNA: TGTGCCAGCAGTTCAGGCAGGCAAGGGGCACCCCTCCACTTT
CDR3: CASSSGRQGAPLHF
V: TRBV27
D: .
size: once
J: TRBJ1-6

DNA: TGTGCCAGCAGTCTTGCCGGGACATGGGGGGCCAACGTCCTGACTTTC
CDR3: CASSLAGTWGANVLTF
V: TRBV5-6
D: .
size: .
J: TRBJ2-6

DNA: TGTGCCAGCTTGGGGCAGGAAGGCACTGAAGCTTTCTTT
CDR3: CASLGQEGTEAFF
V: TRBV18
D: .
size: few
J: TRBJ1-1

DNA: TGCAGCGTTGAAGCCACGTCAGGGGGAATGAGCGAGCAGTACTTC
CDR3: CSVEATSGGMSEQYF
V: TRBV29-1
D: TRBD1
size: .
J: TRBJ2-7

DNA: TGTGCCAGCAGCCAAGCGGGGACTAGCAATCAGCCCCAGTATTTT
CDR3: CASSQAGTSNQPQYF
V: TRBV16
D: TRBD2
size: .
J: TRBJ2-3

DNA: TGTGCCACCAGCAGAGATGGCAGGAACACTGAAGCTTTCTTT
CDR3: CATSRDGRNTEAFF
V: TRBV15
D: .
size: .
J: TRBJ1-1

DNA: TGCAGCGTTGGGACTAGCGATTACAATGAGCAGTTCTTC
CDR3: CSVGTSDYNEQFF
V: TRBV29-1
D: TRBD2
size: .
J: TRBJ2-1

DNA: TGCGCCAGCAGCTTGGCCGGGGGCGGGAGGGGAGACGGTGAGCAGTTCTTC
CDR3: CASSLAGGGRGDGEQFF
V: TRBV5-1
D: TRBD2
size: .
J: TRBJ2-1

DNA: TGTGCCACTATTTTAGACAGGCGGTGGGGAAACACCATATATTTT
CDR3: CATILDRRWGNTIYF
V: TRBV6-1
D: .
size: .
J: TRBJ1-3

DNA: TGTGCCAGTAGACAATACCGGGACACTGAAGCTTTCTTT
CDR3: CASRQYRDTEAFF
V: TRBV19
D: .
size: few
J: TRBJ1-1

DNA: TGTGCCAGCAGATCCGGGACAGGCGCCTACGAGCAGTACTTC
CDR3: CASRSGTGAYEQYF
V: TRBV5-4
D: TRBD1
size: few
J: TRBJ2-7

DNA: TGTGCCTGGAGTGCGGTGGGCGGTAGGGGGCAGTTCTTC
CDR3: CAWSAVGGRGQFF
V: TRBV30
D: .
size: .
J: TRBJ2-1

DNA: TGTGCCAGCAGTTACTCGAGGGACACAGCTAACTATGGCTACCCCTTC
CDR3: CASSYSRDTANYGYPF
V: TRBV6-6
D: .
size: .
J: TRBJ1-2

DNA: TGTGCCAGCAGCTTCCGGGACAGAAGCACAGATACGCAGTATTTT
CDR3: CASSFRDRSTDTQYF
V: TRBV7-9
D: TRBD1
size: .
J: TRBJ2-3

DNA: TGCAGCGTTGGCAGAGGGAGCACCGGGGAGCTGTTTTTT
CDR3: CSVGRGSTGELFF
V: TRBV29-1
D: .
size: .
J: TRBJ2-2

DNA: TGTGCCAGCAGGGCACAGGGGGCTGGAGAAAAACTGTTTTTT
CDR3: CASRAQGAGEKLFF
V: TRBV25-1
D: TRBD1
size: few
J: TRBJ1-4

DNA: TGTGCCTGGGGTGGACAGGACAATGAGCAGTTCTTC
CDR3: CAWGGQDNEQFF
V: TRBV30
D: TRBD1
size: .
J: TRBJ2-1

DNA: TGTGCCGGGACAGGGGTGGCTAACTATGGCTACACCTTC
CDR3: CAGTGVANYGYTF
V: TRBV30
D: TRBD1
size: .
J: TRBJ1-2

DNA: TGTGCCAGCAGCCCTTTAGGGACAGATATTTATGGCTACACCTTC
CDR3: CASSPLGTDIYGYTF
V: TRBV7-9
D: TRBD1
size: .
J: TRBJ1-2

DNA: TGCGCCAGTAGGACAGCACCTATGAACACTGAAGCTTTCTTT
CDR3: CASRTAPMNTEAFF
V: TRBV5-1
D: .
size: .
J: TRBJ1-1